The clone carrying this T cell receptor (beta chain) was recorded at least ten times. This sample was included in a study of Graves' ophthalmopathy and Graves' hyperthyroidism. V lost 4 bases, J lost 4 bases, and 9 bases stayed unmatched. The CDR3 has 15 amino acids. CDR1 is ENHRY, CDR2 SYGVKD, per germline. Beta-chain TCR CDR3 regions were amplified from RNA transcripts. HTBI primers were used in a first-round RT-PCR, which preceded a second-round multiplex PCR. MiXCR, run by TCRdb on the multiplex PCR reads, gives a single entry per CDR3 protein. The sample has around 1.1 million distinct CDR3 sequences, about 35% seen once; the top ten hold approximately 10%.

The sequence was collected from an adult man with Graves' hyperthyroidism. The sequencing sample was made of peripheral blood or thyroid tissue (not recorded which). The V and J genes are TRBV10-3 and TRBJ1-1, with TRBD1 matching over 7 bases. The CDR3 DNA reads TGTGCCATCAGTGGGTACAGGGGCGACGGCACTGAAGCTTTCTTT. Protein product: CAISGYRGDGTEAFF.